The T cell receptor beta chain under discussion was sequenced for a study of T cell responses to AZD1222 COVID-19 vaccine (dated by TCRdb to the early 2020s). Regarding the study in general: AZD1222 recipients with second doses at about 4 weeks or about 12 weeks were pooled, because spike-specific TCR depth and breadth did not differ between schedules. Trial participants were enrolled by age into 18-55, 56-69 and 70-plus year subgroups, with roughly 150, 30 and 60 TCR-sequenced participants respectively. A total of 230 to 250 trial participants underwent TCR sequencing, of whom 207 had received two doses of AZD1222 and some 25 had received two doses of the MenACWY control vaccine. Broad study findings and their caveats: Only five or six AZD1222 recipients were SARS-CoV-2 seropositive at baseline, limiting conclusions about previously exposed vaccinees. Participants were mostly white British, with more females than males. The authors suggested clonal diversity may have been underestimated. In the small 56-69-year group, the increase in depth fell short of significance, most likely because of low power. No day 14 peak-response samples were available, so repertoires were characterized only after the peak T cell response. A significant rise in spike-specific TCR breadth and depth was observed after two AZD1222 doses relative to day 0 and relative to MenACWY recipients. The vaccine-associated CD4 TCRs covered the entire spike protein, and the dominant responses fell in regions 160-218 and 743-854. Reportedly, close to half of the unique spike-specific TCRs recognized epitopes lying outside the regions that are mutated in the B.1.351 and B.1.1.7 variants.

With regard to this clone: This receptor's antigen is unknown. Base quality data are lacking; no much larger clone is found one base away.

The time point label on this specimen signifies: baseline before first vaccination. The vaccinee samples were drawn from two UK trials, COV001 and COV002, one of which was a single-blind randomized controlled phase 2/3 trial testing AZD1222 (ChAdOx1 nCoV-19) in healthy adults. Trial participant PBMC samples were collected at day 0 and day 28 after the second dose for TCRbeta chain sequencing. The CDR3 regions of human TCRbeta chains were analyzed by immunosequencing. Per the source publication's procedure: Repertoire TCRs were matched against a reference library of SARS-CoV-2-specific TCRs generated with the MIRA antigen-specificity platform. Breadth was defined as the fraction of unique TCRs that were SARS-CoV-2-associated. Depth was defined as the fraction of total T cells that were SARS-CoV-2-associated. Using the MIRA data, each spike-specific TCR was assigned both to the spike region to which the TCR was reactive and to a CD4 or CD8 class. Log10-transformed breadth and depth values were compared by one-way ANOVA with Sidak's multiple comparisons tests. Here the immuneACCESS table is served through TCRdb, limited to in-frame sequences with V and J called. Missing clones are a known gap in these copies; in checked studies unresolved V genes cover under half, and the rest lacks a known reason. That table is the source of V, J and clone size, and D and trimming were worked out from the DNA. Across this sample there are more than 110,000 clones, with around nine tenths seen only once. Of the sample, 5.5% falls within the top ten clones.

The germline V gene (reference sequence) sets CDR1 to SEHNR and CDR2 to FQNEAQ. The CDR3 contains 16 residues, cysteine and phenylalanine counted. Only the CDR3 region is kept as DNA, spanning 48 bases read in frame from base 1. Compared with germline, V lacks 1 base and J lacks 4 bases; bases without a gene match: 8. The specimen was peripheral blood, collected on day 0 of AZD1222 vaccination. This clonotype originated in an adult in good health. The chain is assembled from TRBV7-9 and TRBJ1-2, with 8 bases in between that match TRBD1. This receptor carries the CDR3 CASSLGTGYSTYGYTF. The DNA reads as follows: TGTGCCAGCAGCTTAGGGACAGGGTACAGTACCTATGGCTACACCTTC.